This entry is about one T cell receptor (beta chain). This clonotype showed up just a few times. Its binding antigen is unknown. No much larger clonotype is one base removed from it; base qualities were not supplied. The sample originates from a study of early T cells in non-severe SARS-CoV-2 infection (dated by TCRdb to the early 2020s). Regarding the research as a whole: TCR sequencing used bulk RNA from unsorted whole blood, so alpha and beta chains could not be paired.

The library came from 5' RACE. These reads were obtained on a NextSeq 500. The TCR library protocol attached unique molecular identifiers to individual cDNA molecules to correct for sequencing error and PCR bias. Both TCR alpha and beta chains were sequenced, and tight co-correlation was observed between alpha and beta sequence abundances in each sample. Concerning the study's data processing: Decombinator V4 was used to perform V gene, J gene and CDR3 annotation of TCR sequences. Expanded TCRs were defined as changing significantly between any two time points under a Poisson model with p below 0.0001. Abundances of TCRs were expressed as counts per million after normalisation to the total number of TCRs sequenced in each sample. MAIT TCRs were defined by TRAV1-2 paired with TRAJ12, TRAJ20 or TRAJ33, and iNKT TCRs by TRAV10 paired with TRAJ18. VDJdb, accessed on 1 November 2021, was searched for TCRs annotated for CMV, EBV and SARS-CoV-2, and TCRs annotated for more than one antigen were excluded. TCRdb reworked the public reads: Q25 trimming with fastp, MiXCR clone assembly, productive beta chains retained. CDR3 protein sequences are deduplicated, and each keeps its most common genes and DNA. The V and J calls come from TCRdb's annotation, not from the publication. The sample contains roughly 71,000 distinct CDR3 sequences, 13% of them found a single time. The top ten hold 5.2% of the sample.

The paper's findings and limits, for the study overall: VDJdb matching was skewed toward anti-spike CD8 responses, so virus-specific expansions were likely underestimated and private and CD4 specificities were missed.

CDR1 and CDR2 were assigned from the germline V gene as SGHRS and YFSETQ. Germline trimming amounts to 4 bases on V and 4 bases on J, with 14 as the count of junction bases outside the gene matches. Inclusive of the bounding cysteine and phenylalanine, the CDR3 is 17 residues long. Left in the record is the CDR3 DNA by itself, 51 bases read in frame from the first base. Set within a cohort of healthcare workers in London, UK, this nested case-control study involved weekly PCR testing of nasopharyngeal swabs along with blood sampling. Healthcare workers were recruited between 23 and 31 March 2020, during the week of the UK lockdown, and were followed weekly for up to roughly 16 weeks.

The receptor was isolated from an adult who was a healthcare worker with PCR-confirmed SARS-CoV-2 infection or an uninfected control (not recorded which). This sequence uses TRBV5-1 and TRBJ2-5; a stretch of 9 junction bases matches TRBD2. The specimen was whole blood. The DNA sequence is TGCGCCAGCAGCCCCCCCCCATTAGCGGGGGTAACAGAGACCCAGTACTTC. This translates into CASSPPPLAGVTETQYF.